The 13 T cell receptor beta chains below come from one sample, sequenced in a study of a mutant IDH1 vaccine in newly diagnosed glioma. No cognate antigen is known for these TCRs. The time point here: week 35, safety follow-up. A single vaccine dose contained 300 ug of mutant IDH1 20-mer peptide, and topical imiquimod was used with it. The assay was immunoSEQ multiplex PCR, and TCRdb's table has in-frame clones only and misses some. Of tens of thousands of clones listed, approximately 86% were seen once; the top ten hold approximately 2%. Sequencing used PBMCs, obtained from a glioma patient whose treatment included an IDH1 peptide vaccine. Receptor source: a man younger than 40 with glioma.

The chain links TRBV19 to TRBJ2-7; D possibly corresponds to TRBD2 (6 bases). CDR1 is LNHDA and CDR2 is SQIVND in the germline V gene (reference sequence). Trimming cost V 1 base and J 1 base, with 11 bases left between them. This CDR3 has 15 residues. CDR3 protein: CASSIVGGNSYEQYF. The CDR3 nucleotides are TGTGCCAGTAGTATAGTCGGCGGGAATTCCTACGAGCAGTACTTC.

The gene calls are TRBV10-3 and TRBJ1-1; maybe TRBD1 (5 bases). Germline CDR1 and CDR2: ENHRY and SYGVKD. Trimming cost V 0 bases and J 5 bases, with 19 bases left between them. The CDR3 spans 17 residues. CDR3 DNA: TGTGCCATCAGTGAGTCGGGAGGGGCGGTAGTATGGACTGAAGCTTTCTTT. This encodes CAISESGGAVVWTEAFF.

The chain couples TRBV7-5 to TRBJ1-3; the DNA was not compared with TRBD1, the D call given in the table. TRBV7-5 is recorded as a pseudogene. The CDR3 has 12 residues. CDR3 coding DNA: TGTGCCAGCAGCTTGCCAGGGTTGGGCATATATTTT. This codes for CASSLPGLGIYF.

V and J are TRBV4-1 and TRBJ2-2; no reliable D call. V lost 6 bases to trimming and J lost 0 bases, with 11 bases between them. Looked up from germline, CDR1 is MGHRA and CDR2 is YSYEKL. The CDR3 has 15 residues. The CDR3 reads CASSPGFTNTGELFF. CDR3 DNA: TGCGCCAGCAGTCCCGGATTTACGAACACCGGGGAGCTGTTTTTT.

The chain carries TRBV27 and TRBJ2-5, with 9 bases that match TRBD1. After removal of 6 bases from V and 3 bases from J, the junction contained 8 bases not matched to a gene. Germline V gene lookup returns CDR1 MNHEY and CDR2 SMNVEV (reference sequence). The CDR3 length is 15 residues. CDR3 region: CASSRTGVRKETQYF. In nucleotides, the CDR3 is TGTGCCAGCAGCAGGACAGGGGTTCGTAAAGAGACCCAGTACTTC.

This sequence joins TRBV2 and TRBJ2-7; D unresolved. CDR3 length: 13 amino acids. The germline gives CDR1 SNHLY, CDR2 FYNNEI. V was cut by 4 bases and J by 5 bases, with 12 bases left in between. The CDR3 DNA sequence: TGTGCCAGCAGTGTGGTGATGTGGAACGAGCAGTACTTC. As protein: CASSVVMWNEQYF.

This clone was seen only a few times. This chain uses TRBV27 with TRBJ1-5; D is unclear. CDR3 size: 13 residues. Germline V gene sequence: CDR1 MNHEY, CDR2 SMNVEV (reference sequence). Deletions cut 6 bases from V and 0 bases from J, with 6 bases between. The CDR3 reads CASSSYSNQPQHF. CDR3 bases: TGTGCCAGCAGCTCTTATAGCAATCAGCCCCAGCATTTT.

This chain connects TRBV9 to TRBJ2-7; no clear D gene. Looked up from germline, CDR1 is SGDLS and CDR2 is YYNGEE. V lost 3 bases, J lost 7 bases, and 14 bases lay in between. This CDR3 has 13 residues. CDR3 DNA sequence: TGTGCCAGCAGCGCCGGCCCTCTGGGGGAGCAGTACTTC. Translated, it gives CASSAGPLGEQYF.

This rearrangement joins TRBV5-6 to TRBJ1-1; the match to TRBD1 covers 8 bases. Germline V lookup: CDR1 SGHDT, CDR2 YYEEEE. This CDR3 contains 12 residues. The junction had 3 bases not matched to a gene; V was cut back by 4 bases and J by 7 bases. In DNA, the CDR3 is TGTGCCAGCAGCCATACAGGGGGTGAAGCTTTCTTT. Its protein is CASSHTGGEAFF. Using reference TRBV5-6 and TRBJ1-1 for the parts outside the CDR3, the full variable domain is DAGVTQSPTHLIKTRGQQVTLRCSPKSGHDTVSWYQQALGQGPQFIFQYYEEEERQRGNFPDRFSGHQFPNYSSELNVNALLLGDSALYLCASSHTGGEAFFGQGTRLTVV.

The chain carries TRBV7-9 and TRBJ1-5; a weak D match, TRBD1 (6 bases). V dropped 3 bases and J dropped 3 bases, with 9 bases sitting between them. CDR1 is SEHNR and CDR2 is FQNEAQ in the germline V gene (reference sequence). The CDR3 runs 14 residues. The CDR3 here is CASSFWDTNQPQHF. The CDR3 bases are TGTGCCAGCAGCTTTTGGGACACCAATCAGCCCCAGCATTTT.

The V call is TRBV18, the J call TRBJ1-2, with 7 nucleotides matching TRBD1. V lost 3 bases and J lost 3; bases outside the gene matches: 1. This CDR3 is built from 13 residues. Germline assignment: CDR1 KGHSH and CDR2 LQKENI. The CDR3 region has the DNA TGTGCCAGCTCACCGGACAGGTACTATGGCTACACCTTC. Protein product: CASSPDRYYGYTF.

V gene TRBV27 combines with J gene TRBJ2-1, with D hard to call. The CDR3 loop spans 12 amino acids. Between the trimmed V and J ends, which lost 11 bases and 0 bases, there was a span of 8 bases. The germline V gene encodes CDR1 MNHEY and CDR2 SMNVEV (reference sequence). The CDR3 DNA reads as TGTGCCGCACTTAGCTCCTACAATGAGCAGTTCTTC. It translates to CAALSSYNEQFF.

The gene calls are TRBV6-5 and TRBJ1-4, with D possibly TRBD1 on 6 matching bases. V was cut by 5 bases and J by 4 bases, with 11 bases left in between. Looked up from germline, CDR1 is MNHEY and CDR2 is SVGAGI. The CDR3 runs 14 residues. The chain's CDR3 is CASSRAGDNEKLFF. CDR3 coding DNA: TGTGCCAGCAGTCGGGCAGGGGATAATGAAAAACTGTTTTTT.